This T cell receptor (beta chain) was documented in a study of high-grade serous ovarian cancer treatment subgroups. For the study at large: Each sample yielded on average approximately 7,700 unique TCR beta rearrangements from around 14,000 reads.

Study-level points and caveats: Repertoire analysis covered CDR3 alone, not CDR1 or CDR2. TCR clonal relatedness correlated positively with neoantigen level.

Remarks on this clone: The antigen remains unidentified.

The repertoire was sequenced with immunoSEQ multiplex PCR; TCRdb's copy has only in-frame clones and lacks some. This sample has some 33,000 clones, with roughly 83% found just once. Tumor tissue was taken before any definitive surgery or chemotherapy was given. The CDR3 spans 15 residues. V shed 0 bases and J shed 5 bases, with 10 bases lying between them. Germline CDR1 is MNHNS and CDR2 is SASEGT. This sequence joins TRBV6-1 and TRBJ2-2, with D perhaps TRBD1 (5 bases). Sequenced input: tumor tissue. This clonotype was sampled from a human donor with high-grade serous ovarian cancer. The CDR3 reads CASSEAPGRTGELFF. CDR3 coding DNA: TGTGCCAGCAGTGAAGCGCCAGGGCGTACCGGGGAGCTGTTTTTT.